This is a list of T cell receptor beta chains from one sample in a study of human T cells and chemical hapten exposure. TCRdb independently ran MiXCR on the RACE reads; one entry per CDR3 protein. The table shows 60,000 to 80,000 distinct CDR3 sequences, with around a third occurring only once. Material: whole blood, obtained in connection with sensitization to the hapten diphenylcyclopropenone (DPC). The receptors were gathered from a middle-aged man with alopecia areata. Some clones in this sample may be carry-over from other donors' samples. The CDR3 runs from the conserved cysteine through the conserved F or W. D genes are given only for firm matches. A clone size is listed for some rows: how often the clone was seen (once, few, many), or a class if it is expanded.

clone size	V gene	D gene	J gene	CDR3 protein	CDR3 DNA
.	TRBV12-3/TRBV12-4	.	TRBJ2-3	CASSFGGGGTDTQYF	TGTGCCAGCAGTTTCGGAGGGGGCGGCACAGATACGCAGTATTTT
.	TRBV7-9	.	TRBJ2-7	CASRDTSSSYEQYF	TGTGCCAGCAGGGATACTAGCAGCTCCTACGAGCAGTACTTC
few	TRBV10-3	.	TRBJ2-5	CAISPSGGRETQYF	TGTGCCATCAGTCCGTCCGGGGGGCGGGAGACCCAGTACTTC
.	TRBV7-8	TRBD1	TRBJ2-3	CASSLPRDSRTDTQYF	TGTGCCAGCAGCTTACCACGGGACAGCCGCACAGATACGCAGTATTTT
.	TRBV19	.	TRBJ2-7	CASSTIPGSEQYF	TGTGCCAGTAGTACAATACCAGGTTCGGAGCAGTACTTC
.	TRBV28	.	TRBJ1-3	CASSGNTIYF	TGTGCCAGCAGTGGAAACACCATATATTTT
.	TRBV12-3/TRBV12-4	.	TRBJ2-5	CASSFRGQETQYF	TGTGCCAGCAGTTTTAGAGGCCAAGAGACCCAGTACTTC
few	TRBV5-1	TRBD1	TRBJ2-2	CASSRGQGYTGELFF	TGCGCCAGCAGCCGGGGACAGGGGTACACCGGGGAGCTGTTTTTT
few	TRBV7-3	.	TRBJ2-3	CASSPQGRSTDTQYF	TGTGCCAGCTCCCCTCAGGGTCGAAGCACAGATACGCAGTATTTT
many	TRBV5-6	.	TRBJ1-2	CASSRTEYGYTF	TGTGCCAGCAGCCGGACAGAGTATGGCTACACCTTC
.	TRBV28	.	TRBJ1-4	CASSSYEKLFF	TGTGCCAGCAGTTCCTATGAAAAACTGTTTTTT
.	TRBV5-5	.	TRBJ2-3	CASSVTGMAKTDTQYF	TGTGCCAGCAGCGTAACAGGGATGGCGAAGACAGATACGCAGTATTTT
.	TRBV3-1	.	TRBJ2-4	CASSQARRGRLAKNIQYF	TGTGCCAGCAGCCAAGCGAGACGGGGCAGGCTAGCCAAAAACATTCAGTACTTC
.	TRBV14	.	TRBJ2-7	CASSQEPQGYEQYF	TGTGCCAGCAGCCAAGAACCCCAGGGGTACGAGCAGTACTTC
once	TRBV3-1	TRBD1	TRBJ1-2	CASSYDRDGYGYTF	TGTGCCAGCAGCTACGACAGGGACGGGTATGGCTACACCTTC
few	TRBV7-2	TRBD1	TRBJ1-3	CASSWGQAGNTIYF	TGTGCCAGCAGCTGGGGACAGGCTGGAAACACCATATATTTT
.	TRBV28	TRBD2	TRBJ2-6	CASSSSGISGANVLTF	TGTGCCAGCAGTTCTAGCGGGATCTCTGGGGCCAACGTCCTGACTTTC
.	TRBV4-1	TRBD1	TRBJ1-1	CASSQGTTGARNEAFF	TGCGCCAGCAGCCAAGGGACGACAGGGGCGAGAAATGAAGCTTTCTTT
few	TRBV12-3/TRBV12-4	TRBD1	TRBJ2-7	CASSSTTGGKWGEQYF	TGTGCCAGCAGCTCAACGACAGGGGGGAAATGGGGTGAGCAGTACTTC
few	TRBV20-1	.	TRBJ1-1	CSARGATEAFF	TGCAGTGCCCGGGGGGCGACTGAAGCTTTCTTT
.	TRBV20-1	TRBD1	TRBJ2-7	CSASDGTAGEQYF	TGCAGTGCTAGCGACGGGACAGCCGGGGAGCAGTACTTC
.	TRBV3-1	TRBD2	TRBJ2-1	CASSLSGTSGRAAYNEQFF	TGTGCCAGCAGCCTGTCCGGGACTAGCGGGAGGGCCGCCTACAATGAGCAGTTCTTC
.	TRBV20-1	.	TRBJ1-3	CSARDRGVSGNTIYF	TGCAGTGCTAGAGATCGGGGAGTCTCTGGAAACACCATATATTTT
once	TRBV12-3/TRBV12-4	.	TRBJ1-2	CASRPRSYGYTF	TGTGCCAGCAGGCCCCGTTCGTATGGCTACACCTTC
.	TRBV2	.	TRBJ2-1	CASSDGAYNEQFF	TGTGCCAGCAGTGACGGGGCCTACAATGAGCAGTTCTTC
.	TRBV27	.	TRBJ2-5	CASSPLGAETQYF	TGTGCCAGCAGTCCCCTAGGTGCCGAGACCCAGTACTTC
few	TRBV20-1	.	TRBJ2-7	CSARDDLSYEQYF	TGCAGTGCTAGAGATGACCTCTCCTACGAGCAGTACTTC
.	TRBV28	.	TRBJ2-7	CASSLFKRAQGSEQYF	TGTGCCAGCAGTTTATTCAAGAGGGCCCAGGGGTCCGAGCAGTACTTC
.	TRBV30	.	TRBJ2-2	CAWSPGSGELFF	TGTGCCTGGAGTCCGGGATCCGGGGAGCTGTTTTTT
.	TRBV20-1	.	TRBJ2-1	CSANGLGALSDNEQFF	TGCAGTGCTAACGGACTGGGAGCCCTTTCTGACAATGAGCAGTTCTTC
few	TRBV28	.	TRBJ2-4	CASSSDRIAKNIQYF	TGTGCCAGCAGTTCTGATCGGATAGCCAAAAACATTCAGTACTTC
few	TRBV28	TRBD2	TRBJ2-7	CASSPGSASGRGEQYF	TGTGCCAGCAGCCCGGGATCGGCTAGCGGGCGTGGAGAGCAGTACTTC
.	TRBV7-9	.	TRBJ2-3	CASSLRVTVYSTDTQYF	TGTGCCAGCAGCCTAAGAGTAACAGTCTATAGCACAGATACGCAGTATTTT
few	TRBV5-6	.	TRBJ2-5	CASTSPSGETQYF	TGTGCCAGCACTTCCCCGAGTGGAGAGACCCAGTACTTC
.	TRBV7-2	TRBD2	TRBJ2-1	CASTRTSGVGGQFF	TGTGCCAGCACCCGGACTAGCGGGGTCGGGGGGCAGTTCTTC
many	TRBV5-6	TRBD1	TRBJ2-7	CASSSGTGIYEQYF	TGTGCCAGCAGCTCCGGGACAGGCATCTACGAGCAGTACTTC
few	TRBV28	.	TRBJ2-7	CASSQPGQRVTEQYF	TGTGCCAGCAGTCAACCGGGACAACGGGTGACCGAGCAGTACTTC
.	TRBV12-3/TRBV12-4	.	TRBJ1-4	CASSLAGTEKLFF	TGTGCCAGCAGTTTGGCAGGGACTGAAAAACTGTTTTTT
few	TRBV9	TRBD1	TRBJ2-1	CASSVGGNRGGNEQFF	TGTGCCAGCAGCGTAGGGGGGAACAGGGGTGGCAATGAGCAGTTCTTC
few	TRBV2	.	TRBJ2-3	CASSANGDTQYF	TGTGCCAGCAGTGCGAATGGAGATACGCAGTATTTT
.	TRBV7-9	TRBD2	TRBJ2-1	CASSPTSYSYNEQFF	TGTGCCAGCAGCCCGACTAGCTACTCCTACAATGAGCAGTTCTTC
.	TRBV18	TRBD1	TRBJ2-6	CASSRQGPPSGANVLTF	TGTGCCAGCTCACGACAGGGCCCACCCTCTGGGGCCAACGTCCTGACTTTC
few	TRBV3-1	TRBD1	TRBJ1-1	CASSNRGRGTEAFF	TGTGCCAGCAGTAACAGGGGGCGTGGGACTGAAGCTTTCTTT
.	TRBV20-1	.	TRBJ1-1	CSARAGGLSEAFF	TGCAGTGCTAGAGCGGGGGGGCTATCTGAAGCTTTCTTT
.	TRBV3-1	TRBD1	TRBJ1-1	CASVDRGTAFF	TGTGCCAGCGTGGACAGGGGGACAGCTTTCTTT
.	TRBV6-6	.	TRBJ2-3	CASSYAGTDTQYF	TGTGCCAGCAGTTACGCAGGCACAGATACGCAGTATTTT
.	TRBV6-4	.	TRBJ2-1	CASSERGDANEQFF	TGTGCCAGCAGTGAAAGAGGTGACGCGAATGAGCAGTTCTTC
few	TRBV28	.	TRBJ1-6	CASSPRDTISPLHF	TGTGCCAGCAGTCCACGGGACACGATTTCACCCCTCCACTTT
few	TRBV6-1	.	TRBJ2-7	CASSELGEQYF	TGTGCCAGCAGTGAACTGGGGGAGCAGTACTTC
few	TRBV2	TRBD2	TRBJ2-6	CASSRLAGAGANVLTF	TGTGCCAGCAGTCGTCTAGCGGGAGCTGGGGCCAACGTCCTGACTTTC
.	TRBV6-5	TRBD1	TRBJ1-2	CASRIRDSHHPYGYTF	TGTGCCAGCAGAATCCGGGACAGCCATCATCCCTATGGCTACACCTTC